Each of the 25 T cell receptor beta chains below was sequenced from the same sample in a study of blood T cell repertoires in COVID-19. Assay used: immunoSEQ multiplex PCR; TCRdb lists only in-frame clones, some missing. Here the sample spans about 210,000 clones, roughly four fifths being singletons. Input material: peripheral blood. These receptors were obtained from a woman aged 40-49 years with acute or convalescent COVID-19.

This clone was found once. The rearrangement joins TRBV12-3 or TRBV12-4 to TRBJ1-6; the match to TRBD1 covers 9 bases. This CDR3 region has 13 residues. V gave up 5 bases and J gave up 8 bases; unmatched junction bases: 1. Written as DNA, the CDR3 is TGTGCCAGCAGTCGACAGGGGGATTCACCCCTCCACTTT. It codes for CASSRQGDSPLHF.

The CDR3 is CASSDFRTGDYSYEQYF. Written as DNA, the CDR3 is TGCGCCAGCAGTGACTTCAGGACAGGGGACTACTCCTACGAGCAGTACTTC. This chain connects TRBV10-1 to TRBJ2-7, with 9 positions matching TRBD1. Per the germline V gene, CDR1 is WNHNN and CDR2 is SYGVQD (reference sequence). V shed 3 bases and J 0 bases; nucleotides not matched to a gene: 9. This CDR3 is built from 17 residues.

This chain's CDR3 is CASTGLAGGDGETQYF. As DNA, the CDR3 is TGTGCCAGCACAGGACTAGCGGGCGGGGATGGGGAGACCCAGTACTTC. J is TRBJ2-5 and V is TRBV27; 11 positions match TRBD2. This CDR3 is 16 amino acids long. Trimming removed 7 bases from V and 5 bases from J; junction bases left unmatched: 12. Germline V gene data show CDR1 as MNHEY and CDR2 as SMNVEV (reference sequence).

The chain employs TRBV7-2 and TRBJ2-1, with a weak D call TRBD1 (5 bases). V lost 2 bases, J lost 1 base, and 9 bases lay in between. The CDR3 runs to 15 residues. CDR1 is SGHTA and CDR2 is FQGNSA in the germline V gene. CDR3 nucleotides: TGTGCCAGCAGCTTACGCAGGGAATCCTACAATGAGCAGTTCTTC. This translates into CASSLRRESYNEQFF.

This chain uses TRBV15 with TRBJ1-2; 8 bases agree with TRBD1. The CDR3 is 18 residues long. The ends lost 0 bases at V and 3 bases at J; junction bases unmatched: 12. CDR1 is LNHNV, CDR2 YYDKDF, per germline (reference sequence). In DNA form, the CDR3 reads TGTGCCACCAGCAGAGATCGGACTTTGTCGGACAGGGACTATGGCTACACCTTC. This codes for CATSRDRTLSDRDYGYTF.

The V and J genes are TRBV19 and TRBJ1-5; D is ambiguous. The germline V gene has CDR1 LNHDA and CDR2 SQIVND (reference sequence). V lost 8 bases to trimming and J lost 8 bases, with 16 bases between them. The CDR3 runs 13 residues. The chain's CDR3 is CASWGGPAEPQHF. As DNA, the CDR3 is TGTGCCAGTTGGGGAGGCCCGGCGGAGCCCCAGCATTTT. The full variable domain, in which reference TRBV19 and TRBJ1-5 provide the parts outside the CDR3, is DGGITQSPKYLFRKEGQNVTLSCEQNLNHDAMYWYRQDPGQGLRLIYYSQIVNDFQKGDIAEGYSVSREKKESFPLTVTSAQKNPTAFYLCASWGGPAEPQHFGDGTRLSIL.

The chain's CDR3 is CASSVEREGFANEKLFF. CDR3 nucleotides: TGTGCCAGCAGCGTAGAGAGGGAGGGGTTCGCTAATGAAAAACTGTTTTTT. The chain couples TRBV9 to TRBJ1-4; perhaps TRBD1 as D (5 bases). V was pared by 0 bases and J by 3 bases, with 15 bases between. The germline V gene encodes CDR1 SGDLS and CDR2 YYNGEE. The CDR3 covers 17 residues.

This chain links TRBV6-5 with TRBJ2-7, with D perhaps matching TRBD1 (6 bases). Germline V lookup: CDR1 MNHEY, CDR2 SVGAGI. The CDR3 runs 12 residues. Trimming removed 6 bases from V and 3 bases from J, with 9 bases in between. Written as DNA, the CDR3 is TGTGCCAGCAGAAAACAGGGCTACGAGCAGTACTTC. This encodes CASRKQGYEQYF.

V gene TRBV19 combines with J gene TRBJ2-7, with TRBD1 matching 8 bases. The CDR3 has 13 residues. Trimming cost V 5 bases and J 6 bases; bases outside gene matches: 6. Germline assignment: CDR1 LNHDA and CDR2 SQIVND (reference sequence). As DNA, the CDR3 is TGTGCCAGTAGTCAGGGGGCGAGGGGCGAGCAGTACTTC. Protein sequence: CASSQGARGEQYF. The variable domain in full, completed from reference TRBV19 and TRBJ2-7, reads DGGITQSPKYLFRKEGQNVTLSCEQNLNHDAMYWYRQDPGQGLRLIYYSQIVNDFQKGDIAEGYSVSREKKESFPLTVTSAQKNPTAFYLCASSQGARGEQYFGPGTRLTVT.

This clone was seen a single time. J is TRBJ1-2 and V is TRBV9, with 7 positions matching TRBD1. This CDR3 comprises 14 residues. The V segment lost 3 bases and the J segment 4 bases; nucleotides outside the gene matches: 6. Germline V gene lookup returns CDR1 SGDLS and CDR2 YYNGEE. The CDR3 region is CASSGSTGLYGYTF. The CDR3 DNA reads as TGTGCCAGCAGCGGATCGACAGGGCTCTATGGCTACACCTTC.

The rearrangement joins TRBV5-6 to TRBJ1-1, with a possible D match to TRBD1 (6 bases). With 0 bases removed from V and 11 bases from J, the gap between germline ends came to 14 bases. This CDR3 is built from 13 residues. Germline values: CDR1 SGHDT, CDR2 YYEEEE. The CDR3 DNA follows: TGTGCCAGCAGCTTGGAATCAGGGGCATGGGCTTTCTTT. Residues: CASSLESGAWAFF.

V usage is TRBV6-5 and J usage is TRBJ2-2; tentatively, D is TRBD1 (5 bases). V was pared by 0 bases and J by 5 bases, with 13 bases between. In germline, CDR1 is MNHEY, CDR2 SVGAGI. CDR3 length equals 16 residues. The CDR3 protein is CASSYSSQGSTGELFF. CDR3 DNA: TGTGCCAGCAGTTACTCGTCGCAGGGCTCAACCGGGGAGCTGTTTTTT.

The chain's CDR3 is CSASTPTGQNEKLFF. The CDR3 DNA sequence: TGCAGTGCTAGTACCCCGACAGGGCAAAATGAAAAACTGTTTTTT. The chain combines TRBV20-1 with TRBJ1-4; 7 bases line up with TRBD1. This CDR3 has 15 residues. Germline-derived CDR1 and CDR2 are DFQATT and SNEGSKA (reference sequence). With V trimmed by 3 bases and J by 5 bases, 9 bases remained unmatched.

V usage is TRBV2 and J usage is TRBJ1-1, with D possibly TRBD1 on 5 matching bases. The CDR3 covers 15 residues. The V end was cut by 6 bases, the J end by 2 bases, with 16 bases between. Germline V gene data show CDR1 as SNHLY and CDR2 as FYNNEI. The CDR3 loop reads CASRGLIGGNTEAFF. The CDR3 DNA reads as TGTGCCAGCAGGGGCCTGATCGGGGGTAACACTGAAGCTTTCTTT.

In its sample, this clone was seen a few times. The V gene is TRBV13, the J gene TRBJ2-7; 9 nucleotides match TRBD1. V was pared by 5 bases and J by 1 base, with 9 bases of the junction left unmatched. Germline-derived CDR1 and CDR2 are PRHDT and FYEKMQ (reference sequence). The CDR3 has 16 amino acids. The DNA for the CDR3 is TGTGCCAGCAGCCGAACTAGACAGGGGGGTTCCTACGAGCAGTACTTC. Residues: CASSRTRQGGSYEQYF.

V and J are TRBV3-1 (or the pseudogene TRBV3-2) and TRBJ2-3; 12 bases agree with TRBD2. V lost 6 bases to trimming and J lost 5 bases; unmatched junction nucleotides: 6. The V gene's germline CDR1 is LGHDT and CDR2 YNNKEL (reference sequence). The CDR3 is 15 residues long. The CDR3 sequence is CASSLLAGGQDTQYF. For the CDR3, the DNA is TGTGCCAGCAGTCTCCTAGCGGGGGGGCAAGATACGCAGTATTTT.

CDR3 in DNA: TGTGCCATCGGCCATAGCGGGGGCACAGATACGCAGTATTTT. Amino acid sequence: CAIGHSGGTDTQYF. The rearrangement links TRBV10-3 to TRBJ2-3; 8 nucleotides align to TRBD2. J gave up 1 base and V 8 bases, and 5 bases lay outside the gene matches. The CDR3 sequence is 14 residues long. The germline CDR1 and CDR2 sequences are ENHRY and SYGVKD.

The V gene is TRBV10-3, the J gene TRBJ2-1; the match to TRBD2 covers 13 bases. V trimming: 2 bases; J trimming: 7 bases; junction bases outside the gene matches: 8. This CDR3 region has 17 residues. The germline V gene has CDR1 ENHRY and CDR2 SYGVKD. The CDR3 loop reads CAISENKGLAGPNEQFF. The DNA for the CDR3 is TGTGCCATCAGTGAGAACAAGGGACTAGCGGGACCGAATGAGCAGTTCTTC.

The V gene is TRBV7-6, the J gene TRBJ1-1; 7 bases agree with TRBD1. Per the germline V gene, CDR1 is SGHVS and CDR2 is FNYEAQ. V lost 5 bases to trimming and J lost 3 bases; unmatched junction nucleotides: 12. The CDR3 length is 16 residues. The CDR3 nucleotides are TGTGCCAGCAGCGCCCGCCTCAGGGGGTCGGACACTGAAGCTTTCTTT. Amino acids: CASSARLRGSDTEAFF.

The gene calls are TRBV5-8 and TRBJ2-1; 7 bases line up with TRBD2. CDR1 is SGHTS and CDR2 is YDEGEE in the germline V gene. The CDR3 runs to 15 residues. Losses at the gene ends were 3 bases for V and 0 bases for J; bases not matched to a gene: 3. CDR3 nucleotide sequence: TGTGCCAGCAGCTGGGACTACGGCTCCTACAATGAGCAGTTCTTC. This encodes CASSWDYGSYNEQFF.

The chain is built from TRBV3-1 (or the pseudogene TRBV3-2) and TRBJ2-7; 7 bases are shared with TRBD1. Germline loops: CDR1 LGHDT, CDR2 YNNKEL (reference sequence). This CDR3 is built from 16 residues. Trimming at V came to 0 bases and at J to 3 bases, leaving 8 bases not matched to a gene. CDR3 sequence (DNA): TGTGCCAGCAGCCAAGAAAGAGGAGCAGGGGGCTACGAGCAGTACTTC. It specifies CASSQERGAGGYEQYF.

V gene TRBV10-3 combines with J gene TRBJ1-1; maybe TRBD1 (6 bases). The V gene's germline CDR1 is ENHRY and CDR2 SYGVKD. CDR3 length: 17 residues. Deletions cut 2 bases from V and 0 bases from J, with 16 bases between. The CDR3 loop is CAISERGGAGMNTEAFF. The CDR3 DNA sequence: TGTGCCATCAGTGAGAGGGGGGGAGCCGGGATGAACACTGAAGCTTTCTTT.

The chain is built from TRBV29-1 and TRBJ1-5; D uncertain. CDR1 and CDR2 (germline): SQVTM, ANQGSEA. The CDR3 totals 15 residues. V shed 5 bases and J shed 6 bases, with 20 bases lying between them. The CDR3 loop is CSVFRRKNGAQPQHF. For the CDR3, the DNA is TGCAGCGTTTTTCGGAGGAAGAACGGCGCTCAGCCCCAGCATTTT. The complete variable domain, with remaining parts taken from reference TRBV29-1 and TRBJ1-5, reads SAVISQKPSRDICQRGTSLTIQCQVDSQVTMMFWYRQQPGQSLTLIATANQGSEATYESGFVIDKFPISRPNLTFSTLTVSNMSPEDSSIYLCSVFRRKNGAQPQHFGDGTRLSIL.

In this sample, this clone turned up once. Other nucleotide sequences from this sample produce the same CDR3. This chain connects TRBV6-2 or TRBV6-3 to TRBJ2-6; D is unresolved. Germline values: CDR1 MNHEY, CDR2 SVGEGT. V was shortened by 0 bases and J by 0 bases, with 3 bases between the two germline ends. This CDR3 region has 15 residues. CDR3 region: CASSYSVSGANVLTF. CDR3 coding DNA: TGTGCCAGCAGTTACTCCGTCTCTGGGGCCAACGTCCTGACTTTC.

V gene TRBV5-1 combines with J gene TRBJ2-3; 11 bases match TRBD2. The germline gives CDR1 SGHRS, CDR2 YFSETQ. Losses at the gene ends were 5 bases for V and 0 bases for J; bases not matched to a gene: 11. The CDR3 length is 18 residues. The CDR3 DNA is TGCGCCAGCAGATACGGGACTAGCGGACCTATTAGCACAGATACGCAGTATTTT. Translation gives CASRYGTSGPISTDTQYF.